This T cell receptor (beta chain) was recovered during a study of cytomegalovirus exposure and HLA in healthy donors (dated by TCRdb to the late 2010s). Regarding the study in general: In an earlier analysis of some 610 of the donors, 250 to 350 Gb of sequence data and 90 million to 130 million unique TCR beta sequences from 150 million to 200 million T cells were reported. Donor age, sex, ethnicity and CMV serostatus were compiled alongside the repertoire data. A later genetic analysis used genome-wide SNP genotypes for about 55% of the 666 donors, treating that subset as a discovery cohort. Along with the approximately 650-subject first cohort, a separate validation cohort of 120 different subjects was used. The genetic ancestry cluster associated with self-reported Caucasian donors included about 84% of the 398 genotyped donors. An early release that covered some 640 HLA-typed donors contained approximately 300 gigabases of sequencing data and 65 million to 100 million unique TCR sequences. The study aimed to test whether cataloging public T cell receptors could reveal signatures of past pathogen exposure. High-throughput TCR immunosequencing, statistical association of individual TCRs with disease status, and machine learning were combined to predict cytomegalovirus infection status. Four or five DR-DQ haplotypes were treated as single units for association and clustering because of strong linkage in the cohort. In the later analysis, no new phenotypic data were used to find candidate immune exposures; instead, reliance was placed on TCR beta sequences and their occurrence across donors. To study patterns of TCR occurrence, a later analysis re-analyzed previously published TCR beta repertoires from several hundred donors and added high-resolution HLA genotyping. Class I and class II HLA loci were covered by the typing at four-digit resolution. Typing coverage differed by locus: A, B, C, DRB1 and DQB1 were typed in roughly 629-630 donors, DQA1 in roughly 510, DPA1 in around 580, and DPB1 in 472. To decide whether each TCR beta V gene segment behaved as functional or pseudogenic, an earlier analysis of 587 of the donors relied on high-throughput TCR beta sequencing. Every discovery cohort repertoire had been produced on one sequencing platform. Across 300 to 400 genotyped donors of the cohort, an average of about 240,000 unique TCR beta nucleotide sequences per donor were sequenced, and 15% to 20% of those sequences were non-productive. The study profiled the T cell repertoires of hundreds of subjects by immunosequencing and related them to cytomegalovirus serostatus.

Concerning this clone: Its recognized antigen is unknown. The input lacks base qualities; no much larger clone sits a single base away.

CDR1 SGDLS and CDR2 YYNGEE are derived from the germline V gene. Compared with germline, V lacks 2 bases and J lacks 4 bases; bases without a gene match: 7. Its CDR3 holds 15 amino acids, cysteine through phenylalanine. The retained sequence is limited to the CDR3, 45 bases, with the frame set at the first base. Overall results and qualifications from the work: For the cohort, immune exposure information was limited to CMV serostatus. A cluster of highly shared sequence variants was judged likely to represent a technical artifact of the sequencing pipeline. Compared with the 666-donor mean, donors in an Asian-associated ancestry cluster had fewer N-insertions in productive TCRs, according to a later genetic analysis. Presence/absence analyses assumed roughly uniform sequencing depth across donors, an assumption that may not hold. A later analysis reported that several top co-occurrence clusters appeared linked to parvovirus B19, influenza, CMV and Epstein-Barr virus. Cytomegalovirus status was reported to be diagnosed by the classifier with high specificity and sensitivity in both the original and validation cohorts. Correlated functional status among segregating V segments might reflect linkage disequilibrium, but an unknown experimental factor could not be ruled out. A further reported finding was that TCR beta sequences accurately predicted the HLA-A and HLA-B alleles for most subjects in the first cohort. A later analysis found that most CMV-associated TCR beta chains appeared HLA-restricted, with HLA associations seemingly driven largely by CMV exposure. Because HLA typing was unavailable for some donors at each locus, only the typed subset was used in association tests. V-gene and J-gene trimming of TCR beta chains was associated with a missense DCLRE1C variant in a later genetic analysis, and the association was replicated in an independent cohort. This cohort had only TCR beta chains sequenced, and the lack of alpha or paired-chain data limited which features could be detected. Most TCR sequences were observed very rarely across donors, whereas some public TCRs were present in many individuals. The 87-base-pair reads could not distinguish some IMGT-functional V segments, including TRBV6-2 and TRBV6-3, so those segments were excluded. The authors suggested that the approach could potentially be generalized to other disease states and immunological phenotypes. In an earlier analysis of roughly 560 of the donors, most TCR beta V segments were observed in productive rearrangements about 90% or about 30% of the time, broadly matching IMGT annotations. At a false discovery rate of 0.05, a later analysis linked fewer than 20,000 TCR beta sequences to specific HLA alleles. Strong co-occurrence of HLA alleles, especially DR and DQ, made assigning TCR associations to individual alleles difficult. Because counts were too low, approximately 15 rarely observed V segments, including chromosome 9 orphons, were excluded from the earlier analysis of around 590 of the donors. According to a later analysis, TCR association rates differed among HLA loci, with DRB1 alleles showing the most associated TCRs and HLA-C alleles showing the fewest. In a later analysis, HLA-associated TCR beta chains showed more clonal expansion and lower generation probabilities than non-associated chains that were equally common. The study listed 150 to 200 TCR beta chains as associated with cytomegalovirus. Three of the identified cytomegalovirus-associated TCR beta chains were confirmed in vitro to be specific for cytomegalovirus antigens.

The cohort consisted of 650 to 700 healthy bone marrow donors. At the time of sampling, all cohort members were nominally healthy, though unrecorded immune exposures were likely present. The donor was CMV seronegative and was included in the group of over 300 seronegative cohort members. A peripheral blood sample was collected from each donor, and TCR beta sequencing was performed on peripheral blood mononuclear cells. The Qiagen DNeasy Blood Extraction Kit was used to extract genomic DNA from the blood cell samples. Library construction relied on the immunoSEQ multiplex PCR assay. A mixture of 60 forward primers for TCR Vbeta segments and 13 reverse primers for TCR Jbeta segments was used in the multiplex PCR. The CDR3 region of rearranged TCR beta genes was amplified from genomic DNA with a multiplex PCR assay. The amplified TCR beta libraries were sequenced on the Illumina HiSeq System as 87-base-pair reads. On the authors' methods: A later analysis counted approximately 84 million unique TCR beta chains across the 700 or so repertoires, and 9 million to 14 million of these chains were shared by at least two donors. Raw reads were error-corrected and collapsed into unique sequences with a nearest-neighbor algorithm that merged closely related sequences to remove PCR and sequencing errors. CDR3 sequences were aligned to IMGT reference sequences to assign V, D and J gene segments. For a sequence to be retained, a match of at least six nucleotides was required to both a V gene segment and a J gene segment. Rearrangements were classified as productive when the CDR3 lacked stop codons and remained in frame with V and J, and all other rearrangements were classified as non-productive. Following IMGT convention, CDR3 was defined as the stretch from the second conserved V-encoded cysteine to the conserved J-encoded phenylalanine. In an earlier analysis of around 640 of the donors, sequences lacking an unambiguous match to a single V gene segment were excluded. An earlier analysis of approximately 590 of the donors classified V segments as functional when productive rearrangements were above 56.7% and as segregating when the standard deviation between donors was above 5%. A statistical classification framework was developed to diagnose cytomegalovirus status using the catalog of TCR beta chain sequences. A later analysis assigned V and J genes by comparing TCR nucleotide sequences with IMGT/GENE-DB human TR gene sequences. In a later analysis, CDR3 sequences and most-parsimonious VDJ recombination scenarios were assigned using the TCRdist pipeline. In a later analysis, each TCR beta chain was defined by its CDR3 amino acid sequence together with its V-gene family, and reads lacking a unique V-gene family were excluded. A later analysis removed roughly 590 highly shared, low-generation-probability nucleotide sequences to deal with suspected cross-contamination and a sequencing artifact. For each public chain, a later analysis derived a clonal expansion index from normalized ranks of inferred template counts within each repertoire. In a later analysis, generation probabilities were computed using a VDJ recombination model fitted to out-of-frame rearrangements, and the results were checked against IGoR. In a later analysis, hypergeometric tests were used to score TCR-TCR, TCR-HLA and TCR-CMV co-occurrence, with a repertoire-size bias correction applied to TCR pairs. To estimate false discovery rates, a later analysis permuted the HLA or CMV assignments 20 times. In a later analysis, co-occurring TCRs were grouped using DBSCAN, with TCRdist sequence similarity added in when clustering inside HLA-allele-positive subsets. Repertoires with fewer than 30,000 or more than 120,000 public chains, plus five repertoires with anomalous nucleotide sharing, were excluded from co-occurrence clustering. Imported from immuneACCESS, the table was reduced by TCRdb to in-frame sequences with V and J called. These copies leave out some clones; in studies compared against another copy, an unresolved V gene accounts for under half, and the cause of the remainder is not known. The V and J calls and clone size were taken over from that table, and D and trimming were inferred from the DNA. Within this sample are about 130,000 clones, with around 73% of them counted one time only. The leading ten clones occupy around 1.6% of the sample.

This clonotype originated in a female donor in good health and CMV-seronegative. Specimen: PBMCs. The V and J segments used are TRBV9 and TRBJ2-5; 8 central bases correspond to TRBD2. The CDR3 protein: CASSVKPSGRETQYF. The DNA sequence follows: TGTGCCAGCAGCGTCAAACCAAGCGGGAGAGAGACCCAGTACTTC.